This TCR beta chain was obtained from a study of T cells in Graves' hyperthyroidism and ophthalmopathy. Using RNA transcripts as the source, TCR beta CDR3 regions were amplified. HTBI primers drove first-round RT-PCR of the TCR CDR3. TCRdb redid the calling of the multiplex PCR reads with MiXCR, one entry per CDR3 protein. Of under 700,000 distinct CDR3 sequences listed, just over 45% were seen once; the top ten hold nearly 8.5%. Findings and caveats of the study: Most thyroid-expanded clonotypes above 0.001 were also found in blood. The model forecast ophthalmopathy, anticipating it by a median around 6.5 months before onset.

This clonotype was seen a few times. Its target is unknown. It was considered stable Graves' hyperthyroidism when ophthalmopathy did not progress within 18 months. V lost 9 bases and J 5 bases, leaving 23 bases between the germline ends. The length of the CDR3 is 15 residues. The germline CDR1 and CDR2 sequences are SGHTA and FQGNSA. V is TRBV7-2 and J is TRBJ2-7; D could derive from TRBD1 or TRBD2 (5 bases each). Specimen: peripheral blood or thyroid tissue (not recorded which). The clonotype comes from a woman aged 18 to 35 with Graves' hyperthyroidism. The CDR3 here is CASMGGGGAAHEQYF. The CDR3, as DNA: TGTGCCAGTATGGGCGGTGGGGGTGCAGCCCACGAGCAGTACTTC. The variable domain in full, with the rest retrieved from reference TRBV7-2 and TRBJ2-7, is GAGVSQSPSNKVTEKGKDVELRCDPISGHTALYWYRQSLGQGLEFLIYFQGNSAPDKSGLPSDRFSAERTGGSVSTLTIQRTQQEDSAVYLCASMGGGGAAHEQYFGPGTRLTVT.